This T cell receptor beta chain emerged from a study of PD-1 blockade in classical Hodgkin lymphoma. Germline CDR1 is SGHVS and CDR2 is FQNEAQ. The CDR3 totals 14 residues. V gave up 4 bases and J gave up 4 bases; unmatched junction bases: 4. Regarding this clone: What it binds is unknown.

General study results and limits: Similar baseline diversity was found in complete responders and newly diagnosed patients.

Patients all relapsed after autologous stem cell transplantation, and there was variation in brentuximab vedotin exposure. This table comes from immunoSEQ multiplex PCR, and its TCRdb copy is limited to in-frame clones, with some not included. The sample lists more than 90,000 clones; more than 85% were seen once. The sequencing here drew on peripheral blood mononuclear cells (PBMCs), taken before the second cycle of nivolumab. The chain carries TRBV7-8 and TRBJ1-1; TRBD1 aligns across 9 bases. The TCR sequence derives from a human donor with classical Hodgkin lymphoma. CDR3 in amino acids: CASSWTGAGTEAFF. The CDR3 nucleotides read TGTGCCAGCAGCTGGACAGGGGCGGGCACTGAAGCTTTCTTT.